The 3 T cell receptor beta chains below come from one sample, sequenced in a study of CD8 T cells in Susac syndrome. Reverse transcription used roughly 0.5 to 1 ug RNA and random hexamers. TCRdb ran MiXCR on the immunoSEQ multiplex PCR reads and lists one entry per CDR3 protein. The sample consists of about 190,000 distinct CDR3 sequences, about 94% of them appearing once. The source material was CD4+ T cells from PBMCs. The origin of the receptors is a human donor with Susac syndrome.

The chain joins TRBV9 to TRBJ1-6; weak D call: TRBD1 (5 bases). This CDR3 contains 14 residues. CDR1 and CDR2 (germline): SGDLS, YYNGEE. V lost 4 bases to trimming and J lost 10 bases, with 15 bases between them. CDR3 in DNA: TGTGCCAGCAGCCCAGCCGGGGGAGGGTCACCCCTCCACTTT. Amino acids: CASSPAGGGSPLHF.

J is TRBJ2-5 and V is TRBV19; the match to TRBD2 covers 9 bases. The V and J ends lost 7 bases and 2 bases, in that order; junction bases with no gene match: 8. This CDR3 has 15 residues. Looked up from germline, CDR1 is LNHDA and CDR2 is SQIVND (reference sequence). In DNA, the CDR3 is TGTGCCAGTACCGTATCGAGCGGGGGGCAAGAGACCCAGTACTTC. It is translated as CASTVSSGGQETQYF.

This clonotype was seen just once. This CDR3 reads CASSLRPGGYTGELFF. The DNA for the CDR3 is TGTGCCAGCAGCTTAAGGCCGGGGGGTTACACCGGGGAGCTGTTTTTT. The chain is built from TRBV7-3 and TRBJ2-2, with 7 positions matching TRBD2. The CDR3 runs to 16 residues. V gave up 1 base and J gave up 3 bases; unmatched junction bases: 5. Per germline, CDR1 SGHTA and CDR2 FQGTGA.